This T cell receptor (beta chain) was sequenced for a study of T cells in Graves' hyperthyroidism and ophthalmopathy. To note about this clonotype: What it binds is unknown.

It was considered stable Graves' hyperthyroidism when ophthalmopathy did not progress within 18 months. Template material for amplifying TCR beta CDR3 regions consisted of RNA transcripts. Carried out on the TCR CDR3, a first-round RT-PCR used the HTBI primer set. TCRdb fed the multiplex PCR reads into MiXCR, producing one record per CDR3 protein. The table includes around 690,000 distinct CDR3 sequences, 17% detected once. V dropped 7 bases and J dropped 6 bases, with 12 bases sitting between them. The CDR3 has 12 amino acids. The V gene's germline CDR1 is MDHEN and CDR2 SYDVKM. General study results and limits: A median 6.5 months before onset, the model predicted ophthalmopathy. Blood also contained most expanded thyroid clonotypes above 0.001.

This TCR was recovered from a man aged 50 or older with Graves' hyperthyroidism. Sequences were obtained from blood. V and J are TRBV28 and TRBJ1-2, with a weak D call TRBD1 (6 bases). CDR3 residues: CASMSGAHGYTF. In DNA form, the CDR3 reads TGTGCCAGCATGTCGGGGGCCCATGGCTACACCTTC.